This T cell receptor (beta chain) was sequenced in a study of T-cell memory formation after mild COVID-19. MiXCR, run by TCRdb on the 5' RACE reads, gives a single entry per CDR3 protein. The table lists about 400,000 distinct CDR3 sequences, around 22% of them singletons. This clonotype came up many times. Its specificity is not known. Study conclusions and caveats: Second-wave clones reaching peak frequency on day 37 lacked confirmed SARS-CoV-2 specificity.

V lost 8 bases and J 0 bases, leaving 23 bases between the germline ends. The CDR3 spans 18 residues. Material: PBMCs or a T cell subset sorted from them (not recorded which). The chain links TRBV12-3 or TRBV12-4 to TRBJ2-1; D may be TRBD1 or TRBD2 (6 bases each). This TCR was recovered from an adult woman who had mild COVID-19 (a few samples of this study predate the infection). Cell type and time point are not known. CDR3 bases: TGTGCCAGCGACAGTTTCGGTTTAGGGGGGAGCTCCTACAATGAGCAGTTCTTC. Translating it yields CASDSFGLGGSSYNEQFF.